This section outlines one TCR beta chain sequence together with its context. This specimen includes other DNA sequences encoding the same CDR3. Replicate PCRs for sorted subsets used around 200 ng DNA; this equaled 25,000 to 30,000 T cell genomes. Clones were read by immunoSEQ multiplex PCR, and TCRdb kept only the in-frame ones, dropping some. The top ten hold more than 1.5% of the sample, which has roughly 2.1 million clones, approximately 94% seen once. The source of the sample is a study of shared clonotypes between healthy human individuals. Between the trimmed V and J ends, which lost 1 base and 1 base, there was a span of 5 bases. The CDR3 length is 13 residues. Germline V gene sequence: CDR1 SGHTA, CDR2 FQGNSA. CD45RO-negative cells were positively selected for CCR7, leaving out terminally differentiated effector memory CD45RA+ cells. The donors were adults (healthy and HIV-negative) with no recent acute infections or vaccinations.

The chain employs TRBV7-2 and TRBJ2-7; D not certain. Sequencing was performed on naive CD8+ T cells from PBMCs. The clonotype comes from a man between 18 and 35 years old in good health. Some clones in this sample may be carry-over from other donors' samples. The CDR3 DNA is TGTGCCAGCAGCTTAGGACCTTCCTACGAGCAGTACTTC. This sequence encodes CASSLGPSYEQYF.